This TCR beta chain was identified in a study of T cell repertoires in cytomegalovirus infection (dated by TCRdb to 2018 to 2020). Looking at the study overall: Peptide stimulations targeted recently identified HLA-C-restricted CMV epitopes, whose presentation resists viral immunomodulation, together with well-studied HLA-B-restricted epitopes. Donor HLA type was relevant to the analysis, because carriage of CMV infection together with the matching HLA type was indicated by public TCR beta signatures.

The treatment or condition tag for this specimen amounts to: in vitro stimulation with specific CMV peptide epitopes to enrich CMV-specific T cells. Beyond this particular receptor, the publication reports: In both this cohort and an independent roughly 330-donor cohort, the cumulative frequency of public TCR beta family members distinguished carriers of CMV infection plus the relevant HLA type. In the ex vivo response, HLA-C-restricted CMV-specific TCR beta clonotypes were dominant, and in two of eight donors the single most frequent clonotype came from this HLA-C-restricted group.

Concerning this clonotype itself: Its antigen remains undetermined. No per-base quality is available; no much larger clone lies one base away.

Instrument on record: Illumina HiSeq 1500. The public sequencing data were trimmed at Q25 with fastp and processed into clonotypes with MiXCR by TCRdb, which kept only in-frame beta chains. Each entry is one CDR3 protein sequence, shown with its most common DNA and genes. Present in this sample are approximately 1,000,000 distinct CDR3 sequences, roughly a third of which were seen just once. The ten most abundant clones make up 13% of the sample. Trimmed from V: 1 base; trimmed from J: 6 bases; junction bases lacking a gene match: 9. From a lookup of the germline V gene, CDR1 and CDR2 are SGHVS and FQNEAQ. The CDR3 covers 16 residues, taking in both the cysteine and the phenylalanine. CDR3 DNA only is kept here, 48 bases in frame from base 1.

The sequencing here drew on cultured CD8+ T cells from PBMCs, taken from culture after CMV antigen stimulation. Rearrangement joined TRBV7-8 to TRBJ1-5; 7 nucleotides in the junction match TRBD1. This TCR was recovered from a human donor in good health (CMV status not recorded). Some clones in this sample may be carry-over from other donors' samples. The nucleotides are TGTGCCAGCAGCTTAGACCAGGACAGGTCCCTTCAGCCCCAGCATTTT. Its protein product is CASSLDQDRSLQPQHF.